The count of the clone carrying this TCR beta chain is one. The sample originates from a study of blood T cell repertoires in COVID-19. For the study at large: The United States, Italy and Spain were the sources of the acute and convalescent COVID-19 samples. The cDNA or gDNA used as material had been derived from T cells, B-cell-depleted T cells, or PBMCs.

Produced via immunoSEQ multiplex PCR; TCRdb's table is partial and in-frame only. This repertoire shows about 76,000 clones, around nine tenths found once; its top ten account for just over 9%. CDR1 is LNHDA and CDR2 is SQIVND in the germline V gene (reference sequence). The CDR3 length is 14 residues. V shed 5 bases and J 8 bases; nucleotides not matched to a gene: 7. This chain connects TRBV19 to TRBJ2-1; 9 nucleotides align to TRBD2. Sequencing input: peripheral blood. The clonotype originates from a human donor in a cohort sampled during active COVID-19. The CDR3 nucleotides read TGTGCCAGTAGTTTAGCGGGAGTTCCTCATGAGCAGTTCTTC. It translates to CASSLAGVPHEQFF.